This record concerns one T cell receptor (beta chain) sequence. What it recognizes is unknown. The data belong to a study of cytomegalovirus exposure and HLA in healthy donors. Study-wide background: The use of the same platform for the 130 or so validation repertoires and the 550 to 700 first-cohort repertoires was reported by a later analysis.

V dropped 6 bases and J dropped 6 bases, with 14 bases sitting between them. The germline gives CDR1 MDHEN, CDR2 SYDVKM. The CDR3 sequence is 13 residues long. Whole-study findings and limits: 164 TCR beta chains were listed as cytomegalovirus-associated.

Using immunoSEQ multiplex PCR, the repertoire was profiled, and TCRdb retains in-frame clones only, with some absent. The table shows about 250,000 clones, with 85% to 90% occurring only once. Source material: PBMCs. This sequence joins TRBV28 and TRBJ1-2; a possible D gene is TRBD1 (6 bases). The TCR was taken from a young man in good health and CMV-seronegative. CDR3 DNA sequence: TGTGCCAGCAGATACAGACAGGAGAATGGCTACACCTTC. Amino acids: CASRYRQENGYTF.